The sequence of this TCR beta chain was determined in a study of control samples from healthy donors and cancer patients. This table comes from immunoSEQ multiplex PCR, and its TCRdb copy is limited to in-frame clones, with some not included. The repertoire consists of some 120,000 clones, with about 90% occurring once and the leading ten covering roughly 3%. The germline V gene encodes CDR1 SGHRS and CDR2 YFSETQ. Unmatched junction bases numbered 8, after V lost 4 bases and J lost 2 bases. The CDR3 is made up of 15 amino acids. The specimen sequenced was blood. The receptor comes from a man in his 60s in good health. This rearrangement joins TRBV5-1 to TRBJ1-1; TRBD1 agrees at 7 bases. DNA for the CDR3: TGCGCCAGCAGCCGCCAAGGACAGGTAAACACTGAAGCTTTCTTT. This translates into CASSRQGQVNTEAFF.